Following are 31 T cell receptor beta chains from one sample sequenced in a study of cytomegalovirus exposure and HLA in healthy donors. Researchers ran the PCR with 60 Vbeta and 13 Jbeta primers. Using immunoSEQ multiplex PCR, the repertoire was profiled, and TCRdb retains in-frame clones only, with some absent. Of some 150,000 clones listed, roughly 80% are singletons. The sequenced material came from PBMCs. Receptors originate from a young man in good health and CMV-seropositive.

This clone has only one observation. The chain is built from TRBV2 and TRBJ2-3, with D possibly matching TRBD1 (6 bases). The CDR3 has 15 amino acids. V was cut by 1 base and J by 0 bases, with 8 bases left in between. The germline V gene encodes CDR1 SNHLY and CDR2 FYNNEI. In nucleotides, the CDR3 is TGTGCCAGCAGTGAAGGGACAGCGAGCACAGATACGCAGTATTTT. It yields the protein CASSEGTASTDTQYF. The full variable domain, rest sourced from reference TRBV2 and TRBJ2-3, is EPEVTQTPSHQVTQMGQEVILRCVPISNHLYFYWYRQILGQKVEFLVSFYNNEISEKSEIFDDQFSVERPDGSNFTLKIRSTKLEDSAMYFCASSEGTASTDTQYFGPGTRLTVL.

The chain links TRBV19 to TRBJ1-1; D unresolved. This CDR3 has 15 amino acids. The germline V gene has CDR1 LNHDA and CDR2 SQIVND (reference sequence). The V end was cut by 5 bases, the J end by 1 base, with 14 bases between. CDR3: CASSLVKRANTEAFF. CDR3 bases: TGTGCCAGTAGTTTGGTAAAAAGAGCGAACACTGAAGCTTTCTTT.

This rearrangement joins TRBV11-2 to TRBJ2-2; the D is unclear. This CDR3 region has 12 residues. V was trimmed by 5 bases and J by 3 bases, leaving 4 bases between them. The V gene's germline CDR1 is SGHAT and CDR2 FQNNGV. The CDR3 here is CASSPYTGELFF. The CDR3 DNA sequence: TGTGCCAGCAGCCCATACACCGGGGAGCTGTTTTTT. Full variable domain (rest looked up from reference TRBV11-2 and TRBJ2-2): EAGVAQSPRYKIIEKRQSVAFWCNPISGHATLYWYQQILGQGPKLLIQFQNNGVVDDSQLPKDRFSAERLKGVDSTLKIQPAKLEDSAVYLCASSPYTGELFFGEGSRLTVL.

In its sample, this clone was seen once. The V and J genes are TRBV27 and TRBJ1-1, with TRBD1 identical over 10 bases. Germline V gene data show CDR1 as MNHEY and CDR2 as SMNVEV (reference sequence). The ends lost 8 bases at V and 6 bases at J; junction bases unmatched: 6. The CDR3 covers 13 residues. CDR3 DNA sequence: TGTGCCAGCTGGGACAGGGGTTTTTCTGAAGCTTTCTTT. Translation: CASWDRGFSEAFF.

This clone occurred a few times. The chain couples TRBV7-6 to TRBJ2-3; the match to TRBD2 covers 13 bases. The CDR3 spans 16 residues. Germline V gene lookup returns CDR1 SGHVS and CDR2 FNYEAQ. The trim removed 5 bases at V and 3 bases at J, leaving 5 bases unmatched. The CDR3 DNA reads as TGTGCCAGCAGCCTAACTAGCGGGGGGGTGACAGATACGCAGTATTTT. Protein: CASSLTSGGVTDTQYF.

The chain recombines TRBV10-3 with TRBJ2-7; TRBD1 is a possible D gene (8 bases). The length of the CDR3 is 14 residues. The germline V and J ends were trimmed by 6 bases and 6 bases, with 18 bases remaining between them. Germline values: CDR1 ENHRY, CDR2 SYGVKD. The CDR3 region has the DNA TGTGCCATCAGCCACGACAGGGGAGGGATCGAGCAGTACTTC. Its protein product is CAISHDRGGIEQYF.

The rearrangement links TRBV15 to TRBJ2-7; a possible D gene is TRBD1 (6 bases). CDR3 length equals 15 residues. Trimming left V 2 bases short and J 2 bases short, with 13 bases between. Germline V gene sequence: CDR1 LNHNV, CDR2 YYDKDF (reference sequence). In DNA form, the CDR3 reads TGTGCCACCAGCAGATCCCGGACAGAAGCCTACGAGCAGTACTTC. Translated, it gives CATSRSRTEAYEQYF.

The chain uses TRBV27 and TRBJ2-5, with 8 bases matching TRBD2. The CDR3 is 14 amino acids. V trimming: 3 bases; J trimming: 5 bases; junction bases outside the gene matches: 5. Germline V gene data show CDR1 as MNHEY and CDR2 as SMNVEV (reference sequence). CDR3 sequence (DNA): TGTGCCAGCAGTTTGGGCGGGGGGCTCGAGACCCAGTACTTC. Translation gives CASSLGGGLETQYF.

This clone was found a few times. The gene calls are TRBV19 and TRBJ1-1, with 7 bases identical to TRBD1. Per the germline V gene, CDR1 is LNHDA and CDR2 is SQIVND (reference sequence). The ends lost 5 bases at V and 1 base at J; junction bases unmatched: 4. The CDR3 extends over 14 amino acids. CDR3 sequence (DNA): TGTGCCAGTAGTTGGGCAGGGGGGAACACTGAAGCTTTCTTT. This encodes CASSWAGGNTEAFF.

This chain connects TRBV7-3 to TRBJ2-2, with 9 bases lining up with TRBD2. This CDR3 spans 15 amino acids. Germline CDR1 is SGHTA and CDR2 is FQGTGA. Trimming took 4 bases from V and 3 from J; bases not matched to a gene: 3. The CDR3 loop is CASSWSGGHTGELFF. CDR3 nucleotides: TGTGCCAGCAGCTGGAGCGGGGGGCACACCGGGGAGCTGTTTTTT.

J is TRBJ2-1 and V is TRBV7-2, with D possibly being TRBD2 (6 bases). The CDR3 spans 15 residues. Germline V lookup: CDR1 SGHTA, CDR2 FQGNSA. Trimming left V 3 bases short and J 1 base short, with 10 bases between. The CDR3 loop reads CASSFWGESYNEQFF. As DNA, the CDR3 is TGTGCCAGCAGCTTTTGGGGGGAATCCTACAATGAGCAGTTCTTC.

This rearrangement joins TRBV6-1 to TRBJ2-3, with 9 bases that match TRBD2. Germline trimming cut 7 bases from V and 4 bases from J; bases unmatched to any gene: 6. CDR1 MNHNS and CDR2 SASEGT come from the germline V gene. The CDR3 totals 14 residues. CDR3 DNA sequence: TGTGCCAGCACCGCGGGAGGGCTGGCAGATACGCAGTATTTT. Amino acid sequence: CASTAGGLADTQYF.

The chain links TRBV15 to TRBJ2-1, with D possibly matching TRBD2 (5 bases). This CDR3 is built from 15 residues. The ends were cut back, 5 bases at V and 0 bases at J, with 11 bases in the middle. Germline CDR1 is LNHNV and CDR2 is YYDKDF (reference sequence). CDR3 in amino acids: CATSPQRPSYNEQFF. The CDR3 DNA follows: TGTGCCACCAGCCCTCAGCGGCCCTCCTACAATGAGCAGTTCTTC. Supplemented by reference TRBV15 and TRBJ2-1, the full variable domain reads DAMVIQNPRYQVTQFGKPVTLSCSQTLNHNVMYWYQQKSSQAPKLLFHYYDKDFNNEADTPDNFQSRRPNTSFCFLDIRSPGLGDTAMYLCATSPQRPSYNEQFFGPGTRLTVL.

This clone was recorded a few times. This chain links TRBV4-2 with TRBJ2-3, with D possibly matching TRBD1 (6 bases). The CDR3 covers 19 residues. V was cut by 2 bases and J by 0 bases, with 21 bases left in between. Germline loops: CDR1 LGHNA, CDR2 YNFKEQ. CDR3 sequence: CASSQREGVNRGSTDTQYF. CDR3 DNA: TGTGCCAGCAGCCAAAGAGAGGGGGTCAATAGGGGTAGCACAGATACGCAGTATTTT.

This clone showed up just a few times. The chain recombines TRBV19 with TRBJ1-1; no firm D call. V was shortened by 3 bases and J by 2 bases, with 16 bases between the two germline ends. The CDR3 consists of 16 residues. Germline V gene lookup returns CDR1 LNHDA and CDR2 SQIVND (reference sequence). The CDR3 bases are TGTGCCAGTAGTATCTCAAGAACGGAGCGTAACACTGAAGCTTTCTTT. Residues: CASSISRTERNTEAFF.

V and J are TRBV18 and TRBJ2-3; 9 bases match TRBD1. The V and J ends lost 6 bases and 2 bases, in that order; junction bases with no gene match: 9. CDR3 length: 16 amino acids. The V gene's germline CDR1 is KGHSH and CDR2 LQKENI. CDR3 in amino acids: CASSERGTGYTDTQYF. The CDR3 nucleotides are TGTGCCAGCTCCGAAAGGGGGACAGGGTACACAGATACGCAGTATTTT.

The chain employs TRBV9 and TRBJ1-3, with D perhaps matching TRBD1 (5 bases). This CDR3 comprises 15 residues. The germline V gene encodes CDR1 SGDLS and CDR2 YYNGEE. Trimming took off 3 bases at V and 2 bases at J, with 12 bases between the two ends. The CDR3 region has the DNA TGTGCCAGCAGCGGAGGCGGGACCCCTGGAAACACCATATATTTT. It translates to CASSGGGTPGNTIYF.

This clone has more than one count but fewer than ten. The CDR3 coding sequence is TGCGCCAGCAGTGAGAGGGGCTCAGCGGGAGAAAATAGAGCGATCAATGAGCAGTTCTTC. Translating it yields CASSERGSAGENRAINEQFF. V usage is TRBV10-1 and J usage is TRBJ2-1; 8 bases fit TRBD2. The CDR3 is 20 amino acids. Trimming cost V 2 bases and J 6 bases; bases outside gene matches: 21. Germline lookup yields CDR1 WNHNN and CDR2 SYGVQD (reference sequence).

The sample holds a few counts of this clone. The chain links TRBV6-5 to TRBJ2-1; TRBD2 might be the D (5 bases). Trimming left V 5 bases short and J 9 bases short, with 14 bases between. Germline V gene data show CDR1 as MNHEY and CDR2 as SVGAGI. The CDR3 extends over 13 amino acids. In DNA, the CDR3 is TGTGCCAGCAGTGGAGGACTGGGCATTGAGCAGTTCTTC. As protein: CASSGGLGIEQFF.

The V call is TRBV6-4, the J call TRBJ2-2, with TRBD2 matching over 8 bases. Germline-derived CDR1 and CDR2 are MRHNA and SNTAGT. This CDR3 is 16 amino acids long. V was pared by 3 bases and J by 6 bases, with 9 bases of the junction left unmatched. The CDR3 bases are TGTGCCAGCAGTGATGGAGCGGGGGATTTACCCGGGGAGCTGTTTTTT. It specifies CASSDGAGDLPGELFF.

The genes are TRBV14 and TRBJ2-3, with D tentatively TRBD2 (5 bases). V shed 1 base and J shed 1 base, with 9 bases lying between them. The germline V gene has CDR1 SGHDN and CDR2 FVKESK. This CDR3 has 15 amino acids. The CDR3 sequence: CASSQVPGGTDTQYF. The CDR3 nucleotides are TGTGCCAGCAGCCAAGTGCCCGGGGGCACAGATACGCAGTATTTT.

The chain combines TRBV5-1 with TRBJ2-7, with D hard to call. The V and J ends lost 0 bases and 2 bases respectively, with 9 bases between them. Per germline, CDR1 SGHRS and CDR2 YFSETQ. The CDR3 runs 14 residues. CDR3 coding DNA: TGCGCCAGCAGCTTGGCAACGGGTACCTACGAGCAGTACTTC. Protein product: CASSLATGTYEQYF.

The rearrangement joins TRBV5-4 to TRBJ1-2; a weak D match, TRBD1 (5 bases). The CDR3 is 14 residues long. Germline CDR1 SGHNT, CDR2 YYREEE (reference sequence). V was cut by 0 bases and J by 5 bases, with 11 bases left in between. This chain's CDR3 is CASSLDGTSYGYTF. CDR3 DNA sequence: TGTGCCAGCAGCTTGGACGGGACTTCGTATGGCTACACCTTC.

The genes are TRBV19 and TRBJ2-7, with D perhaps TRBD2 (6 bases). CDR1 LNHDA and CDR2 SQIVND come from the germline V gene (reference sequence). The CDR3 is 15 residues long. V dropped 3 bases and J dropped 3 bases, with 15 bases sitting between them. CDR3: CASSIFGTDSYEQYF. CDR3 nucleotides: TGTGCCAGTAGTATCTTCGGGACTGATAGCTACGAGCAGTACTTC.

J is TRBJ1-1 and V is TRBV19; 8 bases agree with TRBD1. V trimming: 5 bases; J trimming: 1 base; junction bases outside the gene matches: 0. The CDR3 spans 13 residues. Germline CDR1 LNHDA, CDR2 SQIVND (reference sequence). CDR3 nucleotides: TGTGCCAGTAGTGGACAGGGGAACACTGAAGCTTTCTTT. This translates into CASSGQGNTEAFF. Looking up the rest from reference TRBV19 and TRBJ1-1 gives the full variable domain: DGGITQSPKYLFRKEGQNVTLSCEQNLNHDAMYWYRQDPGQGLRLIYYSQIVNDFQKGDIAEGYSVSREKKESFPLTVTSAQKNPTAFYLCASSGQGNTEAFFGQGTRLTVV.

This clone was detected only a few times. The V and J genes are TRBV4-2 and TRBJ1-2, with D perhaps matching TRBD1 (5 bases). V lost 0 bases, J lost 5 bases, and 13 bases lay in between. The germline V gene encodes CDR1 LGHNA and CDR2 YNFKEQ. There are 15 residues in the CDR3. This CDR3 is CASSQEGGAAYGYTF. The CDR3 coding sequence is TGTGCCAGCAGCCAAGAGGGAGGGGCGGCGTATGGCTACACCTTC.

This clone showed up just once. This same CDR3 is encoded by further DNA sequences in the sample. The chain links TRBV6-1 to TRBJ1-6; D may be TRBD1 (6 bases). The CDR3 extends over 18 amino acids. Deletions cut 4 bases from V and 0 bases from J, with 16 bases between. Germline V gene lookup returns CDR1 MNHNS and CDR2 SASEGT. CDR3 sequence: CASSVQGPLSSYNSPLHF. The CDR3 nucleotides read TGTGCCAGCAGTGTACAGGGCCCCCTAAGCTCCTATAATTCACCCCTCCACTTT.

J is TRBJ2-5 and V is TRBV6-5; 11 bases match TRBD2. Germline loops: CDR1 MNHEY, CDR2 SVGAGI. The J segment lost 5 bases and the V segment lost 5 bases, leaving 7 bases of the junction unmatched. The CDR3 runs to 15 residues. The CDR3 DNA reads as TGTGCCAGCAGTAAACTAGCGGGAGCATCGGAGACCCAGTACTTC. Its protein is CASSKLAGASETQYF.

In its sample, this clone was seen a few times. The chain joins TRBV9 to TRBJ2-7; tentatively, D is TRBD2 (5 bases). The CDR3 covers 14 residues. Germline V gene sequence: CDR1 SGDLS, CDR2 YYNGEE. Trimming left V 0 bases short and J 2 bases short, with 9 bases between. The CDR3 bases are TGTGCCAGCAGCGTAGGAGGGAGACCCTACGAGCAGTACTTC. Its translation is CASSVGGRPYEQYF. Based on the CDR3 plus reference TRBV9 and TRBJ2-7, the full variable domain is DSGVTQTPKHLITATGQRVTLRCSPRSGDLSVYWYQQSLDQGLQFLIQYYNGEERAKGNILERFSAQQFPDLHSELNLSSLELGDSALYFCASSVGGRPYEQYFGPGTRLTVT.

V usage is TRBV2 and J usage is TRBJ2-3, with 8 nucleotides matching TRBD2. Germline lookup yields CDR1 SNHLY and CDR2 FYNNEI. The V segment lost 8 bases and the J segment 3 bases; nucleotides outside the gene matches: 7. This CDR3 is 14 amino acids long. CDR3 nucleotide sequence: TGTGCCAGCGGGGGACTAGTAAGTACAGATACGCAGTATTTT. Translation gives CASGGLVSTDTQYF.

This clone was found once. At one of its ends the junction is not consistent with the germline gene, which may arise from a read error. V and J are TRBV18 and TRBJ1-6; no reliable D call. Germline V CDR1 and CDR2: KGHSH, LQKENI. The CDR3 sequence is 15 residues long. For the CDR3, the DNA is TGTGTCAGCTCACCAGGAACAGTAGGAAATTCACCCCTCCACTTT. Amino acids: CVSSPGTVGNSPLHF.